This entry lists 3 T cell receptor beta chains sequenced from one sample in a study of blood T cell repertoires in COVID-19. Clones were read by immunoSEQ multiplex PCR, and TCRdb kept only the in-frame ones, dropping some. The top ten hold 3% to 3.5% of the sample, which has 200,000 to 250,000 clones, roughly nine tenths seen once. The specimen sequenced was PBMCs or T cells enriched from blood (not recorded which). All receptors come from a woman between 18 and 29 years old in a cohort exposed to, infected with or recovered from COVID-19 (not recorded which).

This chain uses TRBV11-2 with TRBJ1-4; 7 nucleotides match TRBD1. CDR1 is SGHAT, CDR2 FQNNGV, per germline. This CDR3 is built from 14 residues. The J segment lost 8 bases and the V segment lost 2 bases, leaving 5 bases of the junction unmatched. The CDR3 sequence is CASSLRQGVEKLFF. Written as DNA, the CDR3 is TGTGCCAGCAGCTTAAGACAGGGAGTAGAAAAACTGTTTTTT.

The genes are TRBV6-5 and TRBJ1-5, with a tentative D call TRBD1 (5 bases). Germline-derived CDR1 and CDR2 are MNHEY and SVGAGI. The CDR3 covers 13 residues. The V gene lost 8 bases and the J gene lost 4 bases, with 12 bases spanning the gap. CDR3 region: CASGLRGNQPQHF. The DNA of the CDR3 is TGTGCCAGCGGGCTTAGGGGTAATCAGCCCCAGCATTTT.

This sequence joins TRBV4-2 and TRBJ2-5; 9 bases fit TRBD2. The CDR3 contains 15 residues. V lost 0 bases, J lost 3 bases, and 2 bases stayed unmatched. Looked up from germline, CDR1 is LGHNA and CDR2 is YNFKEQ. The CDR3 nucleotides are TGTGCCAGCAGCCAAGAGGTAGCGGGAGAAGAGACCCAGTACTTC. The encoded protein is CASSQEVAGEETQYF.